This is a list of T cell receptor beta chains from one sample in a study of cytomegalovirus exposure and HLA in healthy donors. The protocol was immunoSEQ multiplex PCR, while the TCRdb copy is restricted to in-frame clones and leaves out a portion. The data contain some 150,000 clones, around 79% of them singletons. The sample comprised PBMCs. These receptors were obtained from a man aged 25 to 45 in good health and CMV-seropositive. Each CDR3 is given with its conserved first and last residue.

CDR3: CASSQGGNEQFF; J: TRBJ2-1; V: TRBV4-2
CDR3: CATSPPNLAGYGYTF; J: TRBJ1-2; V: TRBV15
CDR3: CGGGDRGLLAGNTIYF; J: TRBJ1-3; V: TRBV29-1
CDR3: CASSWGGAANSNQPQHF; J: TRBJ1-5; V: TRBV5-6
CDR3: CASSYGSLDTIYF; J: TRBJ1-3; V: TRBV6-5
CDR3: CASSLVVGQAPYEQYF; J: TRBJ2-7; V: TRBV7-2
CDR3: CASSVATDRPANYGYTF; J: TRBJ1-2; V: TRBV9
CDR3: CASTSSGTGRLNEQFF; J: TRBJ2-1; V: TRBV5-1
CDR3: CAWTINRGEQYF; J: TRBJ2-7; V: TRBV30
CDR3: CASSQDIRGLAGRDEQFF; J: TRBJ2-1; V: TRBV4-2
CDR3: CASSSDLFDRAEAFF; J: TRBJ1-1; V: TRBV7-2
CDR3: CASSQEGGTNYNEQFF; J: TRBJ2-1; V: TRBV4-2
CDR3: CASSLTGTSGRGTYNEQFF; J: TRBJ2-1; V: TRBV28
CDR3: CASSSQGSYNEQFF; J: TRBJ2-1; V: TRBV5-6
CDR3: CASSLGQARKSDGYTF; J: TRBJ1-2; V: TRBV5-1
CDR3: CASRSAGVGYNEQFF; J: TRBJ2-1; V: TRBV6-5
CDR3: CASSLSIGQGVETQYF; J: TRBJ2-5; V: TRBV7-3
CDR3: CAYSRQGDEDTQYF; J: TRBJ2-3; V: TRBV28
CDR3: CASSSYPGHRAYEQYF; J: TRBJ2-7; V: TRBV6-6